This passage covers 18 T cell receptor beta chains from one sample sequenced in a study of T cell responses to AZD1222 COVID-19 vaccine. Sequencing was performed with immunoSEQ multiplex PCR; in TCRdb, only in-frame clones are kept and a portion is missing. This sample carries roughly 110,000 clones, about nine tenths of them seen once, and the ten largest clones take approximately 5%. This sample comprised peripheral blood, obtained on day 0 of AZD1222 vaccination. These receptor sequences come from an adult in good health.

This CDR3 reads CASSPGTSGYEQYF. The CDR3 DNA sequence: TGTGCCAGCAGCCCCGGGACTAGCGGCTACGAGCAGTACTTC. V and J are TRBV7-2 and TRBJ2-7, with 11 positions matching TRBD2. The ends lost 5 bases at V and 3 bases at J; junction bases unmatched: 3. The CDR3 runs to 14 residues. CDR1 is SGHTA, CDR2 FQGNSA, per germline.

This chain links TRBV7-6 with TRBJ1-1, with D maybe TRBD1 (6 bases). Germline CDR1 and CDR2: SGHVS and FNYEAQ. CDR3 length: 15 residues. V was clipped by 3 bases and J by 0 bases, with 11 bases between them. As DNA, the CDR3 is TGTGCCAGCAGCTTTCAGACAGGCATGAACACTGAAGCTTTCTTT. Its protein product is CASSFQTGMNTEAFF.

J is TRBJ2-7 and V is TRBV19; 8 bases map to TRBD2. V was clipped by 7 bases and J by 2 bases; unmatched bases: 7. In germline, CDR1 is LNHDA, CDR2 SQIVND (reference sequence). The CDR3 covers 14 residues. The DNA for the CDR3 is TGTGCCAGTAACCAAGCGGGAGCCGCCTACGAGCAGTACTTC. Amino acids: CASNQAGAAYEQYF.

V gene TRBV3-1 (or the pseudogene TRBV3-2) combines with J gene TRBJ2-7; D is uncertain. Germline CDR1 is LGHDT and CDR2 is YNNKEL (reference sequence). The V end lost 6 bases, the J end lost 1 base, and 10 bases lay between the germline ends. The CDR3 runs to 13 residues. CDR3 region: CASRPIPSYEQYF. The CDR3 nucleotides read TGTGCCAGCAGACCAATCCCGTCCTACGAGCAGTACTTC.

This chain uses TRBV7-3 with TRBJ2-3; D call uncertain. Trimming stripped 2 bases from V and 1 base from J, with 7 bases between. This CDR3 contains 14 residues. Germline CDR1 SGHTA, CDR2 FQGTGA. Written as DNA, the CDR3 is TGTGCCAGCAGCTTATCGGGCGGCACAGATACGCAGTATTTT. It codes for CASSLSGGTDTQYF.

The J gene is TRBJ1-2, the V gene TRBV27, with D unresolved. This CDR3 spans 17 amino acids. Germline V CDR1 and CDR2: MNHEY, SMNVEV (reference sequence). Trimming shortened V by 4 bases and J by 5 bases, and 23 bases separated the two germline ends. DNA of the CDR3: TGTGCCAGCAGTTCACGACAAGGATCTCCCCTGGGGTATGGCTACACCTTC. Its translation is CASSSRQGSPLGYGYTF.

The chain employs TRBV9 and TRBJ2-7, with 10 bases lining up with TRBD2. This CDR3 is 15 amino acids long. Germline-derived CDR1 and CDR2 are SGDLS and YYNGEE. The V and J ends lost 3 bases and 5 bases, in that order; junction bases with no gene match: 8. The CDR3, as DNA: TGTGCCAGCAGCGGCGGGACTAGCGATAGCGACGAGCAGTACTTC. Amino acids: CASSGGTSDSDEQYF. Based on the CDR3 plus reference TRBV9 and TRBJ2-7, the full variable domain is DSGVTQTPKHLITATGQRVTLRCSPRSGDLSVYWYQQSLDQGLQFLIQYYNGEERAKGNILERFSAQQFPDLHSELNLSSLELGDSALYFCASSGGTSDSDEQYFGPGTRLTVT.

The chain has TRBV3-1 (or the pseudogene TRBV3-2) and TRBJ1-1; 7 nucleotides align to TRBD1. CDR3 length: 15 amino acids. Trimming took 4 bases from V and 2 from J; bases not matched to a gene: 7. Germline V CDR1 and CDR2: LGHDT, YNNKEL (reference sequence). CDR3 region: CASSPTGTVNTEAFF. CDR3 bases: TGTGCCAGCAGCCCTACCGGGACAGTTAACACTGAAGCTTTCTTT.

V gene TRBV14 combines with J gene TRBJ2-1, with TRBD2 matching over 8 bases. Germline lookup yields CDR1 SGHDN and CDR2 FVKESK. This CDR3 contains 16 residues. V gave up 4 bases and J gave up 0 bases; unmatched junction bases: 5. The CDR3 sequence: CASSPILAASYNEQFF. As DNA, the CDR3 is TGTGCCAGCAGCCCCATACTAGCGGCCTCCTACAATGAGCAGTTCTTC.

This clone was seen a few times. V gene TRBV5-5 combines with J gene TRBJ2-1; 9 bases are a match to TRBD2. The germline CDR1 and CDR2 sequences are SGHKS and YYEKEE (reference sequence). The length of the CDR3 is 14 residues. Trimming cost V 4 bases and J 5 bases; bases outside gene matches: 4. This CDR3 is CASSLGLANNEQFF. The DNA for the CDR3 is TGTGCCAGCAGCCTTGGACTAGCGAACAATGAGCAGTTCTTC. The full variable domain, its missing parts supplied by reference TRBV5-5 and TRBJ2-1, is DAGVTQSPTHLIKTRGQQVTLRCSPISGHKSVSWYQQVLGQGPQFIFQYYEKEERGRGNFPDRFSARQFPNYSSELNVNALLLGDSALYLCASSLGLANNEQFFGPGTRLTVL.

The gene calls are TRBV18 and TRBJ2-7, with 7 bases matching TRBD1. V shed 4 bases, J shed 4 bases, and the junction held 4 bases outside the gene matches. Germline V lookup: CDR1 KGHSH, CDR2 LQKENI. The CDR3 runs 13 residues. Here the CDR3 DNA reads TGTGCCAGCTCACGACAGGGTCTATACGAGCAGTACTTC. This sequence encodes CASSRQGLYEQYF.

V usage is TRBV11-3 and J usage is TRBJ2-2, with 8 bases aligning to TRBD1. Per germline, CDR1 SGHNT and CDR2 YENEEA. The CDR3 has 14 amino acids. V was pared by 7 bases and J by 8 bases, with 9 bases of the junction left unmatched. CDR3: CASIEGQGAGELFF. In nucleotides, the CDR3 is TGTGCCAGCATCGAGGGGCAGGGGGCAGGGGAGCTGTTTTTT.

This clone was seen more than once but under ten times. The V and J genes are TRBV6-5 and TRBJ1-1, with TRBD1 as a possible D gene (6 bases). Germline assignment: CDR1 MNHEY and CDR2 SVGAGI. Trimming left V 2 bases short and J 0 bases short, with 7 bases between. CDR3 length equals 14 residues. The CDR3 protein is CASSYGQMNTEAFF. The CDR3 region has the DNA TGTGCCAGCAGTTACGGACAGATGAACACTGAAGCTTTCTTT.

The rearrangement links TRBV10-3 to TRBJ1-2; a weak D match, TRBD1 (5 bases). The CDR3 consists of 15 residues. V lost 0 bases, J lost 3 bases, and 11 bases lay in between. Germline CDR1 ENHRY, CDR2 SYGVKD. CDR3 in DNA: TGTGCCATCAGTGAGTCGATTGGGGGTTACTATGGCTACACCTTC. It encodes CAISESIGGYYGYTF.

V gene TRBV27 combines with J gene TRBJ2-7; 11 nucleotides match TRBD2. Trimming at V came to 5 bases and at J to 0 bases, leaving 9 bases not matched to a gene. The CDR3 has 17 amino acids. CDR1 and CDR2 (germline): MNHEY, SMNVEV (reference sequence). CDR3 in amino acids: CASSPLLAGGSSYEQYF. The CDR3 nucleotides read TGTGCCAGCAGTCCCCTTCTAGCGGGAGGTTCCTCCTACGAGCAGTACTTC.

CDR3: CASSLEGVSSGNTIYF. The CDR3 DNA sequence: TGCGCCAGCAGCTTGGAAGGGGTGAGCTCTGGAAACACCATATATTTT. The chain has TRBV5-1 and TRBJ1-3; weak D call: TRBD1 (5 bases). The CDR3 loop spans 16 amino acids. CDR1 and CDR2 from the germline V gene are SGHRS and YFSETQ. The V gene lost 0 bases and the J gene lost 0 bases, with 10 bases spanning the gap.

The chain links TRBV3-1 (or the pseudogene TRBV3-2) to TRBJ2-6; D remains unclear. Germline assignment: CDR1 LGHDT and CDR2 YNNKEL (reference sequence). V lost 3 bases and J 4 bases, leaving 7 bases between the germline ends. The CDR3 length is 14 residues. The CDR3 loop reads CASSQSAGANVLTF. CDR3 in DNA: TGTGCCAGCAGCCAGTCGGCCGGGGCCAACGTCCTGACTTTC.

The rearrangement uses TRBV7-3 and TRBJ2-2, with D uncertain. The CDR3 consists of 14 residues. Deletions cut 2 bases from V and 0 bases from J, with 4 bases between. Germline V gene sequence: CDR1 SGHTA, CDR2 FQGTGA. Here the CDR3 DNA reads TGTGCCAGCAGCTTATATTCGAACACCGGGGAGCTGTTTTTT. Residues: CASSLYSNTGELFF.